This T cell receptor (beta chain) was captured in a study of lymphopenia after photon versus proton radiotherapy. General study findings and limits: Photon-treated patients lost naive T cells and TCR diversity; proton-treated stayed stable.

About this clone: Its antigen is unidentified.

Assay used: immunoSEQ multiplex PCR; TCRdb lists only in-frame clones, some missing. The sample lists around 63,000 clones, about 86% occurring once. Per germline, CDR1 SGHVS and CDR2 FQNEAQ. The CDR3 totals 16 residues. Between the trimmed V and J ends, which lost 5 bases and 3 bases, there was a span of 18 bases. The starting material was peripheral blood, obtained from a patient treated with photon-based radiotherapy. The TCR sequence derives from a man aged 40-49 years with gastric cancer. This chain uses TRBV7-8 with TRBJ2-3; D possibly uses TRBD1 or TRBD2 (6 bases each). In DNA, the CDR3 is TGTGCCAGCAGCCCAGTGGGGGGCGCTTCTACAGATACGCAGTATTTT. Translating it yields CASSPVGGASTDTQYF.